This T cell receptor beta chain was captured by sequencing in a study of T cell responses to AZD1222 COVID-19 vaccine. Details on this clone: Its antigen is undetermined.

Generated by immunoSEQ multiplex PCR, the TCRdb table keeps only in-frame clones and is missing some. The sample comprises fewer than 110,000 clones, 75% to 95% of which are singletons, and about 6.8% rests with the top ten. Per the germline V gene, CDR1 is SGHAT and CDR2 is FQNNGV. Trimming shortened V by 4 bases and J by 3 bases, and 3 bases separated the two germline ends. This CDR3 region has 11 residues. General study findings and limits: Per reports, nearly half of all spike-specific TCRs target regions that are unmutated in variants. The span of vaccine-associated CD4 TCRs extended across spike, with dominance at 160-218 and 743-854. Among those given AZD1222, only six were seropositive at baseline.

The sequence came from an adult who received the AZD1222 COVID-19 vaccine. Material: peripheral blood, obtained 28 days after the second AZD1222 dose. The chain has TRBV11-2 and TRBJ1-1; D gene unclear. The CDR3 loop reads CASSSYTEAFF. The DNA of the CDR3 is TGTGCCAGCAGCTCGTACACTGAAGCTTTCTTT. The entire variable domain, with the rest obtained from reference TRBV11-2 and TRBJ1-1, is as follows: EAGVAQSPRYKIIEKRQSVAFWCNPISGHATLYWYQQILGQGPKLLIQFQNNGVVDDSQLPKDRFSAERLKGVDSTLKIQPAKLEDSAVYLCASSSYTEAFFGQGTRLTVV.